The source of this T cell receptor (beta chain) is a study of T cell responses to AZD1222 COVID-19 vaccine. Across the study: Analyses pooled second doses at about 4 or about 12 weeks. General study results and limits: Dominant at 160-218 and 743-854, vaccine-associated CD4 TCRs also spanned spike. Targets within unmutated variant regions were reportedly found for nearly half of spike-specific TCRs.

For this clone: Its target is not known.

This CDR3 has 11 residues. Trimming removed 4 bases at V and 5 bases at J, with 5 bases between. The germline V gene encodes CDR1 LGHDT and CDR2 YNNKEL (reference sequence). Measured with immunoSEQ multiplex PCR; TCRdb has only the in-frame clones, and not every one. The table lists about 110,000 clones, around 89% of them singletons. The sequence was collected from an adult in good health. The V and J genes are TRBV3-1 (or the pseudogene TRBV3-2) and TRBJ1-2; no clear D. The material sequenced was peripheral blood, taken on day 0 of AZD1222 vaccination. The CDR3 is CASSLGYGYTF. The CDR3, as DNA: TGTGCCAGCAGCCTTGGGTATGGCTACACCTTC.